What follows describes a single TCR beta chain. The data belong to a study of T cell responses to AZD1222 COVID-19 vaccine. CDR1 is SNHLY and CDR2 is FYNNEI in the germline V gene. J was trimmed by 8 bases and V by 8 bases; bases with no gene match: 11. The CDR3 runs 14 residues. Repertoires were generated with immunoSEQ multiplex PCR, while TCRdb's copy carries only in-frame clones and drops some. Of tens of thousands of clones listed, more than 70% are singletons. Material: peripheral blood, obtained on day 0 of AZD1222 vaccination. This chain connects TRBV2 to TRBJ1-4, with 7 bases that match TRBD1. This sequence was found in an adult in good health. The CDR3: CASGVGGGIEKLFF. The CDR3 DNA reads TGTGCCAGCGGGGTTGGAGGGGGCATCGAAAAACTGTTTTTT.